In its sample, the clone carrying this T cell receptor beta chain was seen a few times. The source of the sample is a study of patients and donors after allogeneic stem cell transplantation. TCRdb passed the RT-PCR reads through MiXCR, listing each CDR3 protein once. This table holds 150,000 or so distinct CDR3 sequences, 24% found once. The sequence came from a human donor who was either an allogeneic HSCT recipient or a stem cell or donor lymphocyte infusion donor (not recorded which). It is not recorded whose cells these are; they may come from a transplant donor. The material sequenced was blood, either unsorted or a sorted T cell fraction (not recorded which).

The CDR3 reads CSASQGDQNQPQHF. The CDR3 bases are TGCAGTGCTTCCCAGGGTGACCAAAATCAGCCCCAGCATTTT. The genes are TRBV20-1 and TRBJ1-5; maybe TRBD1 (5 bases). V lost 5 bases and J lost 4, with 15 bases in between. The CDR3 contains 14 residues. Germline lookup yields CDR1 DFQATT and CDR2 SNEGSKA (reference sequence).